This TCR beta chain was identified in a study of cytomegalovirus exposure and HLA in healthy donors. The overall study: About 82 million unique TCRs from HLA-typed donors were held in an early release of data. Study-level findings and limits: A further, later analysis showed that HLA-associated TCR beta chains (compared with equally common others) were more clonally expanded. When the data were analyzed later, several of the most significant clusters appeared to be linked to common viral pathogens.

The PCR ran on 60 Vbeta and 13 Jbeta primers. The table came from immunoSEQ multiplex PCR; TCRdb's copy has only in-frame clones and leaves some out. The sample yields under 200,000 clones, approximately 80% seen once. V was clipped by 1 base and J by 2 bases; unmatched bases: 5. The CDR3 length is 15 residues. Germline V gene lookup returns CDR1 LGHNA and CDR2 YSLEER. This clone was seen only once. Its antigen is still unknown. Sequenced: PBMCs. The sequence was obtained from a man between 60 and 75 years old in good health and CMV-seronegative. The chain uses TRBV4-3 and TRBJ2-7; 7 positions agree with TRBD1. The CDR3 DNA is TGCGCCAGCAGCCAAGGGGCCCAGGGGGCCTACGAGCAGTACTTC. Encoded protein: CASSQGAQGAYEQYF.